The clone carrying this T cell receptor beta chain was counted between two and nine times. Libraries were prepared by immunoSEQ multiplex PCR; TCRdb keeps only in-frame clonotypes and omits some of them. This sample has about 13,000 clones, with around a fifth found just once. The data were obtained in a study of sequential checkpoint blockade in melanoma. The treatment denotes: randomized to nivolumab then ipilimumab (arm A) or the reverse (arm B). The source material was tumor tissue (inferred from file names), sampled from a patient given nivolumab and ipilimumab in sequence. This receptor was taken from a human donor with melanoma.

The CDR3 DNA reads as TGCGCCAGCAGCCGAACCGGGACAACGACTAGCGGGAGGGCCAATGAGCAGTTCTTC. Translating it yields CASSRTGTTTSGRANEQFF. The chain is built from TRBV1 and TRBJ2-1; TRBD2 was called by the table and not checked on the DNA. TRBV1 is deemed a pseudogene. This CDR3 region has 19 residues.